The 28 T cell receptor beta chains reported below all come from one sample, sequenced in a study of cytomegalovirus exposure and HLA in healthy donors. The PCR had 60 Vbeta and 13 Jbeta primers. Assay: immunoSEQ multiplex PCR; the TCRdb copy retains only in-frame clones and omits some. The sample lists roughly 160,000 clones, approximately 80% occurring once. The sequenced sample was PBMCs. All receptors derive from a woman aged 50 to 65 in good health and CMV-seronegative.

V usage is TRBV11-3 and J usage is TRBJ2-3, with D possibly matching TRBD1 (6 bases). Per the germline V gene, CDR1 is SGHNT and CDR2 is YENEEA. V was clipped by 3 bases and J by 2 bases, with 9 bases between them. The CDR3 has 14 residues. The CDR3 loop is CASSFRDTTDTQYF. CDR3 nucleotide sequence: TGTGCCAGCAGCTTCCGGGACACCACAGATACGCAGTATTTT. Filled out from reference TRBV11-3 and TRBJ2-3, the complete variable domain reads EAGVVQSPRYKIIEKKQPVAFWCNPISGHNTLYWYLQNLGQGPELLIRYENEEAVDDSQLPKDRFSAERLKGVDSTLKIQPAELGDSAVYLCASSFRDTTDTQYFGPGTRLTVL.

The CDR3 loop reads CASSWDRRLPTDTQYF. The DNA of the CDR3 is TGTGCCAGCAGCTGGGACAGGCGTCTTCCCACAGATACGCAGTATTTT. The chain combines TRBV27 with TRBJ2-3, with 8 positions matching TRBD1. V dropped 6 bases and J dropped 2; count of bases not matched to a gene: 10. Germline lookup yields CDR1 MNHEY and CDR2 SMNVEV (reference sequence). This CDR3 has 16 amino acids.

The CDR3 nucleotides read TGTGCCAGCAAACGGCAGGGGTCCACTGAAGCTTTCTTT. This translates into CASKRQGSTEAFF. The V and J genes are TRBV7-9 and TRBJ1-1; D is possibly TRBD1 (6 bases). The ends were cut back, 7 bases at V and 4 bases at J, with 13 bases in the middle. CDR1 SEHNR and CDR2 FQNEAQ come from the germline V gene (reference sequence). The CDR3 spans 13 residues.

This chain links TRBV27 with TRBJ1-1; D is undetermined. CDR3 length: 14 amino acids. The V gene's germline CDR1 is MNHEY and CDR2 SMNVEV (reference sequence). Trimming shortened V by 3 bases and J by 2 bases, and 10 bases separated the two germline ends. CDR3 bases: TGTGCCAGCAGTTTCGGAGGATCAAACACTGAAGCTTTCTTT. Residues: CASSFGGSNTEAFF.

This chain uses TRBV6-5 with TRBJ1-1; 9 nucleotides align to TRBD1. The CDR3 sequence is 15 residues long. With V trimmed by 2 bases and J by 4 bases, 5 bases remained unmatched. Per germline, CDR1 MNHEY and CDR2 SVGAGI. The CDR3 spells CASSYPTGGGTEAFF. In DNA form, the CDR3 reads TGTGCCAGCAGTTACCCGACAGGGGGTGGCACTGAAGCTTTCTTT.

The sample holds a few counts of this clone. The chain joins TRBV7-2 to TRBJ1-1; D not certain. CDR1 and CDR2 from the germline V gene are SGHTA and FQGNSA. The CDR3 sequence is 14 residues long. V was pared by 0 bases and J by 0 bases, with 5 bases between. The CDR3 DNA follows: TGTGCCAGCAGCTTAGCCGGTCTGAACACTGAAGCTTTCTTT. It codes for CASSLAGLNTEAFF.

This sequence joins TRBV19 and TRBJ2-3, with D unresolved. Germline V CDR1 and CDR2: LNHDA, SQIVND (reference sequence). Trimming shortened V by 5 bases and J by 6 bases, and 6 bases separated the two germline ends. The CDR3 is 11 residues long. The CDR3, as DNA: TGTGCCAGTAGTTATCAGGATACGCAGTATTTT. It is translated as CASSYQDTQYF. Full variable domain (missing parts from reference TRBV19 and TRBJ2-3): DGGITQSPKYLFRKEGQNVTLSCEQNLNHDAMYWYRQDPGQGLRLIYYSQIVNDFQKGDIAEGYSVSREKKESFPLTVTSAQKNPTAFYLCASSYQDTQYFGPGTRLTVL.

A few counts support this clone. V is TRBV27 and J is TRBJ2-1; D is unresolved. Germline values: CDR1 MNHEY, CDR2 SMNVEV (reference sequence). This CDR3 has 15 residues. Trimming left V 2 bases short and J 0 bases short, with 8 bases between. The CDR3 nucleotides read TGTGCCAGCAGTTTAACGGCTAGCTCCTACAATGAGCAGTTCTTC. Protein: CASSLTASSYNEQFF.

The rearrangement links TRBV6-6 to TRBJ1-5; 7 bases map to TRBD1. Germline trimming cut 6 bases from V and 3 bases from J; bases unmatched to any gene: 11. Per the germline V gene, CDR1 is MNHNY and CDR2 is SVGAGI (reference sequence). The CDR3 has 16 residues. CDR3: CASRRGQWRANQPQHF. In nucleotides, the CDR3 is TGTGCCAGCAGGAGGGGACAGTGGAGGGCCAATCAGCCCCAGCATTTT.

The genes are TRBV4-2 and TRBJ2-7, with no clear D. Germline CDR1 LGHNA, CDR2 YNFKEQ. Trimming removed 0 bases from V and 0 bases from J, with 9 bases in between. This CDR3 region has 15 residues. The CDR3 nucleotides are TGTGCCAGCAGCCAAGATCGTCTTGTCTCCTACGAGCAGTACTTC. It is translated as CASSQDRLVSYEQYF.

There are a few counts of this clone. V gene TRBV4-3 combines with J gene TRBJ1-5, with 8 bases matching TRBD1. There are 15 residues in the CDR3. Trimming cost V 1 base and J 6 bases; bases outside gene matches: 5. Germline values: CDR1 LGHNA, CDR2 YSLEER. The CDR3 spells CASSQVPGGFQPQHF. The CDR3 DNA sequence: TGCGCCAGCAGCCAAGTCCCAGGGGGCTTTCAGCCCCAGCATTTT.

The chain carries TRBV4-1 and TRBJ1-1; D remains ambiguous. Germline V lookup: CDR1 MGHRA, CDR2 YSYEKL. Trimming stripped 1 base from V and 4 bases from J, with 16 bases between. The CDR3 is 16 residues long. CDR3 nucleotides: TGCGCCAGCAGCCAAGTAACGCTGCGGGTGAGCACTGAAGCTTTCTTT. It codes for CASSQVTLRVSTEAFF.

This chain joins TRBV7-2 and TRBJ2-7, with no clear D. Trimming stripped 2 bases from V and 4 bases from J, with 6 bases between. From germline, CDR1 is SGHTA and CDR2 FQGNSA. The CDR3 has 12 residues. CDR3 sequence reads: CASSLSLYEQYF. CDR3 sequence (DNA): TGTGCCAGCAGCTTATCCTTGTACGAGCAGTACTTC.

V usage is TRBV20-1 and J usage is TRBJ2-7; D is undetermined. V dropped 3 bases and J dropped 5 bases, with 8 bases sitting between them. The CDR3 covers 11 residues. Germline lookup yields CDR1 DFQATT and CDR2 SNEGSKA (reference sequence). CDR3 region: CSARGRNEQYF. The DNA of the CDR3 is TGCAGTGCTAGGGGCAGAAACGAGCAGTACTTC.

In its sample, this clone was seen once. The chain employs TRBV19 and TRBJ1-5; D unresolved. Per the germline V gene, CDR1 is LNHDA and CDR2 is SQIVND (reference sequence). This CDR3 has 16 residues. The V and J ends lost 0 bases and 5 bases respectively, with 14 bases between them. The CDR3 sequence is CASSIDRGGVHQPQHF. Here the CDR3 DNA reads TGTGCCAGTAGTATAGATCGGGGAGGAGTACATCAGCCCCAGCATTTT.

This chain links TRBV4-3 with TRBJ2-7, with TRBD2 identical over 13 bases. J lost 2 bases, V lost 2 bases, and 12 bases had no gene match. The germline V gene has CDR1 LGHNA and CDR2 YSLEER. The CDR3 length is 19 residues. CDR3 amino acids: CASSQRTSSLAGGPYEQYF. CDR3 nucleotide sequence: TGCGCCAGCAGCCAAAGAACCTCGTCACTAGCGGGGGGGCCCTACGAGCAGTACTTC.

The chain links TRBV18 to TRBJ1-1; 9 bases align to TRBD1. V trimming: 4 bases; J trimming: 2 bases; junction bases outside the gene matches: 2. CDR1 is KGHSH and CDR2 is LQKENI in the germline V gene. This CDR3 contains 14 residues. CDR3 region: CASSLGQGNTEAFF. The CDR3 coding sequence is TGTGCCAGCTCACTGGGACAGGGAAACACTGAAGCTTTCTTT.

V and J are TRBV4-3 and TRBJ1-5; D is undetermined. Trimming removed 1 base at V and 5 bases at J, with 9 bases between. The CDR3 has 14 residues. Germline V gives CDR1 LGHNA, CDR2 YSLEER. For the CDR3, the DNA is TGCGCCAGCAGCCAAGTAGAGGGCTATCAGCCCCAGCATTTT. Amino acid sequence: CASSQVEGYQPQHF.

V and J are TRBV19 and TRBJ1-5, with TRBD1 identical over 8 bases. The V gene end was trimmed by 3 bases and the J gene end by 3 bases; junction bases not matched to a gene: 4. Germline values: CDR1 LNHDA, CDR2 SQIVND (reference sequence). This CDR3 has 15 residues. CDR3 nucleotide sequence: TGTGCCAGTAGTATTGCGGACAGGGCCAATCAGCCCCAGCATTTT. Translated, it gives CASSIADRANQPQHF.

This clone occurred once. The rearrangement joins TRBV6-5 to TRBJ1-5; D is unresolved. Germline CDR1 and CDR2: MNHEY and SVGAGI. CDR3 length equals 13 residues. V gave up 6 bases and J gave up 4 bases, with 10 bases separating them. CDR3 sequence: CASRAQRNQPQHF. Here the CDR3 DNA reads TGTGCCAGCAGGGCCCAGCGGAATCAGCCCCAGCATTTT.

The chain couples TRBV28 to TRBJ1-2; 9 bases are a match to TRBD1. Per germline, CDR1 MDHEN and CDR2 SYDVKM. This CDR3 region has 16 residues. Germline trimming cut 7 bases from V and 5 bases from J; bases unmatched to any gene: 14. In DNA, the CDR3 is TGTGCCAGCACCCCCGCGGGACAGGGCCCCTTTTATGGCTACACCTTC. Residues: CASTPAGQGPFYGYTF.

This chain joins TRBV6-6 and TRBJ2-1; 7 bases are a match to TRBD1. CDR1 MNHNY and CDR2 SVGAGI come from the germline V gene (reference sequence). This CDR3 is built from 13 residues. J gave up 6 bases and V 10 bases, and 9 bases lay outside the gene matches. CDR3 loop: CATTDRRSNEQFF. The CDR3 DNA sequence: TGTGCCACCACGGACAGGCGGTCCAATGAGCAGTTCTTC.

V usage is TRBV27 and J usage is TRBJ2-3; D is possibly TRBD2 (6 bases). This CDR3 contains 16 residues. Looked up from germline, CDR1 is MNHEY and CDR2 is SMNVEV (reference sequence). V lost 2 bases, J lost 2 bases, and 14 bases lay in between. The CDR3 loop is CASSLLAGIHTDTQYF. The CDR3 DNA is TGTGCCAGCAGTTTACTGGCGGGGATACACACAGATACGCAGTATTTT.

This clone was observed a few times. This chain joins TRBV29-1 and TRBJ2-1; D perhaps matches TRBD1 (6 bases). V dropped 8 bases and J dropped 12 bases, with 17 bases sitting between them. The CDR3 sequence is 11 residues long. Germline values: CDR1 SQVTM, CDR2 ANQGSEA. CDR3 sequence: CSTRDTRGQFF. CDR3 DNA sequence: TGCAGCACGAGGGACACCCGAGGGCAGTTCTTC.

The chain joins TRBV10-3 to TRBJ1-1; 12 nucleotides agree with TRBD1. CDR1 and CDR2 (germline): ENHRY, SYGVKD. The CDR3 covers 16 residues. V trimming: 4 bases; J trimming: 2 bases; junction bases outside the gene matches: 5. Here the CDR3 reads CAISGGTGGLNTEAFF. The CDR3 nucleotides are TGTGCCATCAGTGGGGGGACAGGGGGCCTAAACACTGAAGCTTTCTTT.

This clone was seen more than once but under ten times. CDR3 residues: CASIGSGTTLYNEQFF. The CDR3 nucleotides read TGTGCCAGCATTGGTAGCGGGACCACTTTATACAATGAGCAGTTCTTC. The chain has TRBV27 and TRBJ2-1, with 8 nucleotides matching TRBD2. Unmatched junction bases numbered 12, after V lost 7 bases and J lost 4 bases. The CDR3 has 16 amino acids. Germline V gene sequence: CDR1 MNHEY, CDR2 SMNVEV (reference sequence).

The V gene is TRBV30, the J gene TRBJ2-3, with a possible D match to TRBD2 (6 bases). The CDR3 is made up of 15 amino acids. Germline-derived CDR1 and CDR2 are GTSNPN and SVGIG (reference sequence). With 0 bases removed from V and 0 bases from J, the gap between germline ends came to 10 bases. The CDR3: CAWSVGGLSTDTQYF. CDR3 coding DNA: TGTGCCTGGAGTGTAGGAGGGCTAAGCACAGATACGCAGTATTTT.

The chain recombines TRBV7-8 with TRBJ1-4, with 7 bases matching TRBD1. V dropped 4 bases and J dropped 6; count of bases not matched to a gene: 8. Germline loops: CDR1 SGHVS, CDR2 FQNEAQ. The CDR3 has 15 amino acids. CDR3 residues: CASSSRGTVDEKLFF. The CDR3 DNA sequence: TGTGCCAGCAGCTCGAGGGGGACAGTTGATGAAAAACTGTTTTTT.